This TCR beta chain was obtained from a study of T cells in Graves' hyperthyroidism and ophthalmopathy. RNA transcripts were the template for amplifying TCR beta CDR3 regions. Primed by the HTBI set, a first-round RT-PCR was run on the TCR CDR3. TCRdb fed the multiplex PCR reads into MiXCR, producing one record per CDR3 protein. The sample holds 750,000 to 950,000 distinct CDR3 sequences, 38% seen once. The CDR3 extends over 13 amino acids. Trimming removed 5 bases from V and 3 bases from J, with 10 bases in between. This clonotype was counted at least ten times. The V and J genes are TRBV12-3 or TRBV12-4 and TRBJ2-5; D perhaps matches TRBD1 (6 bases). This sequence was found in a young man with Graves' hyperthyroidism. Sequencing was carried out using blood. CDR3 residues: CASSRTEEETQYF. CDR3 DNA: TGTGCCAGCAGTCGGACAGAGGAAGAGACCCAGTACTTC.